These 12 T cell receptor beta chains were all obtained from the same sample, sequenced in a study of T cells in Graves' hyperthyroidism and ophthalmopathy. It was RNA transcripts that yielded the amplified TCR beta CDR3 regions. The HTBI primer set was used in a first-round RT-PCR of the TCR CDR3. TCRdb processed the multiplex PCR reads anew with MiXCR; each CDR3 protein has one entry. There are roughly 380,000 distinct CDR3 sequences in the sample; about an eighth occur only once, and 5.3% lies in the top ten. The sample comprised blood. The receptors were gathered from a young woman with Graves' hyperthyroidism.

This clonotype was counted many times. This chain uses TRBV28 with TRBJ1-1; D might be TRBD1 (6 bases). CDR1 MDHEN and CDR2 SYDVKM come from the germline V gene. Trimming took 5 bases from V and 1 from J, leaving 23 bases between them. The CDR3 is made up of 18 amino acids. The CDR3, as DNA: TGTGCCAGCAGTCCAATTATAGGGGGTGTTCTGGAGAACACTGAAGCTTTCTTT. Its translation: CASSPIIGGVLENTEAFF.

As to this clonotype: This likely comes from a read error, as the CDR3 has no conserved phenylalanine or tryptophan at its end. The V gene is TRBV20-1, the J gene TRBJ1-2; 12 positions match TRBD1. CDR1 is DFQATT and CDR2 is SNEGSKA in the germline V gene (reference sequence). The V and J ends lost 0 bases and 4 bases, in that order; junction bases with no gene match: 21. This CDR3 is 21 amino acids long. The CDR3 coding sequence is TGCAGTGCTAGAGACCCGGGACAGGGGGCCGCAGTTCGGAAAGTTTCCTATGGCTACACCCTC. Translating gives CSARDPGQGAAVRKVSYGYTL.

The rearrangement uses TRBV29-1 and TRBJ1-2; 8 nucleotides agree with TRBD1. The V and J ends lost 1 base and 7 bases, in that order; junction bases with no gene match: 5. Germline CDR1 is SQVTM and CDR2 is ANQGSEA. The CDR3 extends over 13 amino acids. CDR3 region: CSVEGQGASGYTF. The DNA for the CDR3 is TGCAGCGTTGAAGGGCAGGGGGCTAGTGGCTACACCTTC. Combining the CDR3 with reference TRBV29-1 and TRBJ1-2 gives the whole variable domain SAVISQKPSRDICQRGTSLTIQCQVDSQVTMMFWYRQQPGQSLTLIATANQGSEATYESGFVIDKFPISRPNLTFSTLTVSNMSPEDSSIYLCSVEGQGASGYTFGSGTRLTVV.

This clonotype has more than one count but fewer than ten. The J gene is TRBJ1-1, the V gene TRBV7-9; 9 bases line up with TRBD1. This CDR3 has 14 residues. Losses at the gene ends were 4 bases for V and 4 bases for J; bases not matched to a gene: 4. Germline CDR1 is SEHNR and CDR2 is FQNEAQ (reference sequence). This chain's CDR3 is CASSSDRGGTEAFF. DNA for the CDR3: TGTGCCAGCAGCTCGGACAGGGGCGGCACTGAAGCTTTCTTT.

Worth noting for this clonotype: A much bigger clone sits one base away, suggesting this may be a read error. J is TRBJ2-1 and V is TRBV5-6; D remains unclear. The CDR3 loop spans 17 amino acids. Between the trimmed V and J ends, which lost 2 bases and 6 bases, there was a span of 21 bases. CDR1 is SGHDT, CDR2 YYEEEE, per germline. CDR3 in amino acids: CASSFWVGQVRCNEQFF. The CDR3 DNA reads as TGTGCCAGCAGCTTTTGGGTAGGGCAGGTTCGTTGCAATGAGCAGTTCTTC.

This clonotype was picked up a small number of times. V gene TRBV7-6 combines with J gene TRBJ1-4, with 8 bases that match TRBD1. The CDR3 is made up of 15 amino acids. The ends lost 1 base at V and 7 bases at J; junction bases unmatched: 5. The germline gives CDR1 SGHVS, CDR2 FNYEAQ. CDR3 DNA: TGTGCCAGCAGCTTAGGATCGACAGGGGTTGAAAAACTGTTTTTT. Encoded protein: CASSLGSTGVEKLFF. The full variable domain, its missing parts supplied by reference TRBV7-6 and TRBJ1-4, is GAGVSQSPRYKVTKRGQDVALRCDPISGHVSLYWYRQALGQGPEFLTYFNYEAQQDKSGLPNDRFSAERPEGSISTLTIQRTEQRDSAMYRCASSLGSTGVEKLFFGSGTQLSVL.

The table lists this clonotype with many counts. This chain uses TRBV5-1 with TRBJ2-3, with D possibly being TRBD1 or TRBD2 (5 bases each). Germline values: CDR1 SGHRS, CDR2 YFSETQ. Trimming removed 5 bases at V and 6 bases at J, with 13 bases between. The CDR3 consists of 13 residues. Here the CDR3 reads CASRRSGRDTQYF. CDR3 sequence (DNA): TGCGCCAGCAGGCGGTCGGGACGGGATACGCAGTATTTT.

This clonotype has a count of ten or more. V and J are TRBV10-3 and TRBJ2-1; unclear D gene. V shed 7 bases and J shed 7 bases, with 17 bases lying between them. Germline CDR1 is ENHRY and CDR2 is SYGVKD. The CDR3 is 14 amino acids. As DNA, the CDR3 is TGTGCCATCAAGCAGGAGACCATTGAGAATGAGCAGTTCTTC. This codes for CAIKQETIENEQFF.

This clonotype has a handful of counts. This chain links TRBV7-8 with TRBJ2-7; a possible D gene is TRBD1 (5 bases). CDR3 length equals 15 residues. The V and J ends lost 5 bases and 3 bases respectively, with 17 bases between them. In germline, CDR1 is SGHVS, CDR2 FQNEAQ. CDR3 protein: CASSPRVGQGYEQYF. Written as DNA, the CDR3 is TGTGCCAGCAGCCCCCGAGTGGGTCAGGGCTACGAGCAGTACTTC.

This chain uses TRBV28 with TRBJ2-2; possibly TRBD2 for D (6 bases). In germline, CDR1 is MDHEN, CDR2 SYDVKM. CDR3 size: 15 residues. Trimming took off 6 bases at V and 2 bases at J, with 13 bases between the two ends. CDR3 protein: CASSPPGTNTGELFF. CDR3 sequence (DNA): TGTGCCAGCAGCCCCCCGGGGACTAACACCGGGGAGCTGTTTTTT.

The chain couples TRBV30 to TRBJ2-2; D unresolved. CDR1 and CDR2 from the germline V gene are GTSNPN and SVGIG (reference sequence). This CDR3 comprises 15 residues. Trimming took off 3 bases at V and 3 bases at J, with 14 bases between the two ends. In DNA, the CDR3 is TGTGCCTGGAGAGGGTTCGGACGGTACACCGGGGAGCTGTTTTTT. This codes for CAWRGFGRYTGELFF.

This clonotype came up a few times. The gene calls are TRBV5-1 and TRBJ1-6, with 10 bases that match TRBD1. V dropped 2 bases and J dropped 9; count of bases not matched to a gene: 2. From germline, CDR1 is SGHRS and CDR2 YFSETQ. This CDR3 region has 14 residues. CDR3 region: CASSFRQGASPLHF. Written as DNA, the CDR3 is TGCGCCAGCAGCTTCCGACAGGGGGCTTCACCCCTCCACTTT.